The sequence of this T cell receptor beta chain was determined in a study of OX40 agonist ivuxolimab in advanced cancers. Across the whole study: Patients were given ivuxolimab, an antibody that agonizes OX40 (CD134).

Whole-study findings and limits: The authors did not determine the antigen specificity of the expanded peripheral T cells.

This CDR3 is built from 14 residues. V lost 8 bases to trimming and J lost 1 base; unmatched junction nucleotides: 5. CDR1 is MGHDK and CDR2 is SYGVNS in the germline V gene. With respect to this clone: Its antigen remains unknown.

TCRdb's copy holds only in-frame clones and misses some; the assay was immunoSEQ multiplex PCR. The data hold about 30,000 clones, with about four fifths observed a single time. The genes are TRBV25-1 and TRBJ2-3, with TRBD2 identical over 8 bases. The clonotype comes from an adult with an advanced solid tumor such as melanoma, head and neck, liver or kidney cancer. Sequencing was performed on CD4+ or CD8+ T cells sorted from blood, taken in a trial of the OX40 agonist ivuxolimab. As DNA, the CDR3 is TGTGCCAGCGTAAATAGCGGGGGCACAGATACGCAGTATTTT. It is translated as CASVNSGGTDTQYF.